This T cell receptor (beta chain) comes out of a study of Ad26.COV2.S vaccination and SARS-CoV-2 variants. Study as a whole: Dosing was one shot or two shots 56 days apart. Study-level results: Breadth of non-spike TCRs did not differ between vaccinees and placebo recipients.

V was clipped by 2 bases and J by 15 bases, with 11 bases between them. This CDR3 has 11 residues. Profiling relied on immunoSEQ multiplex PCR, and the TCRdb table lists in-frame clones only, not all of them. The data contain a few hundred thousand clones, roughly 91% of them singletons. This sample's treatment: some 20 received Ad26.COV2.S at low or high dose, single or two shots; about 5 received placebo; per-sample allocation not given. The study sampled participants on day 63 after the first vaccine or placebo injection. A Boston donor was an adult aged 18-55 years. Concerning this clone: No antigen is known for it.

The clonotype originates from a person between 18 and 59 years old who received the Ad26.COV2.S COVID-19 vaccine or a placebo. Sequencing used peripheral blood, obtained in a trial of Ad26.COV2.S vaccine versus placebo. This sequence joins TRBV12-3 or TRBV12-4 and TRBJ2-4; D gene uncertain. In DNA, the CDR3 is TGTGCCAGCAGTTTAAATGGCCCAAGGTACTTC. Protein sequence: CASSLNGPRYF.